This entry lists 17 T cell receptor beta chains sequenced from one sample in a study of blood T cells in healthy people across ages. Next came a second PCR, run for about 7 to 12 cycles, which used a sample-barcoded 5' primer along with a J-beta primer mix. TCRdb called the 5' RACE reads again in MiXCR, with one record for every CDR3 protein. Seen here are about 1.6 million distinct CDR3 sequences, 30% to 35% observed once, and the top ten hold about 11%. The sequenced sample was blood. The source of these receptors is a woman in her thirties in good health.

This clonotype was detected only a few times. The chain has TRBV7-9 and TRBJ2-1, with 8 positions matching TRBD2. J lost 8 bases, V lost 3 bases, and 12 bases had no gene match. The CDR3 has 16 amino acids. The germline V gene encodes CDR1 SEHNR and CDR2 FQNEAQ (reference sequence). The CDR3 sequence: CASSFLEGLAVDEQFF. The CDR3, as DNA: TGTGCCAGCAGCTTTTTGGAAGGACTAGCAGTGGATGAGCAGTTCTTC.

V gene TRBV2 combines with J gene TRBJ2-3; possibly TRBD1 for D (7 bases). In germline, CDR1 is SNHLY, CDR2 FYNNEI. The CDR3 sequence is 13 residues long. V was pared by 9 bases and J by 2 bases, with 12 bases between. The CDR3 here is CASDREVTDTQYF. The CDR3 nucleotides read TGTGCCAGTGACAGGGAGGTCACAGATACGCAGTATTTT.

The V call is TRBV5-1, the J call TRBJ2-3; D may be TRBD1 or TRBD2 (6 bases each). Germline CDR1 is SGHRS and CDR2 is YFSETQ. Trimming pared 4 bases from V and 5 bases from J, leaving 17 bases between. This CDR3 has 15 residues. CDR3 nucleotides: TGCGCCAGCAGCCCCACCGTAGGAGGGGGAGATACGCAGTATTTT. Protein product: CASSPTVGGGDTQYF. The full variable domain, its missing parts supplied by reference TRBV5-1 and TRBJ2-3, is KAGVTQTPRYLIKTRGQQVTLSCSPISGHRSVSWYQQTPGQGLQFLFEYFSETQRNKGNFPGRFSGRQFSNSRSEMNVSTLELGDSALYLCASSPTVGGGDTQYFGPGTRLTVL.

The CDR3 region is CASSREAANVLTF. The CDR3 region has the DNA TGTGCCAGCAGCAGGGAGGCAGCCAACGTCCTGACTTTC. This rearrangement joins TRBV7-9 to TRBJ2-6; a weak D match, TRBD2 (6 bases). V lost 5 bases to trimming and J lost 7 bases, with 9 bases between them. CDR3 length equals 13 residues. Germline V gives CDR1 SEHNR, CDR2 FQNEAQ (reference sequence).

The chain links TRBV20-1 to TRBJ2-1, with D maybe TRBD2 (5 bases). The CDR3 loop spans 9 amino acids. Germline V gives CDR1 DFQATT, CDR2 SNEGSKA (reference sequence). For the CDR3, the DNA is TGCAGGGCCCGGGGTGAGCAGTTCTTC. Translating it yields CRARGEQFF.

The genes are TRBV2 and TRBJ2-5; D remains ambiguous. The germline V and J ends were trimmed by 10 bases and 0 bases, with 9 bases remaining between them. Germline assignment: CDR1 SNHLY and CDR2 FYNNEI. The CDR3 covers 12 residues. The CDR3 is CATKGYQETQYF. The CDR3 bases are TGTGCCACCAAAGGGTACCAAGAGACCCAGTACTTC.

This clonotype was counted at least ten times. V and J are TRBV6-5 and TRBJ2-5, with no clear D. The CDR3 runs 10 residues. The V gene lost 7 bases and the J gene lost 7 bases, with 7 bases spanning the gap. The germline V gene encodes CDR1 MNHEY and CDR2 SVGAGI. The CDR3 sequence: CASILGTQYF. CDR3 in DNA: TGTGCCAGCATACTGGGGACCCAGTACTTC.

This clonotype appeared many times. This chain uses TRBV29-1 with TRBJ2-7; no clear D. With 4 bases removed from V and 4 bases from J, the gap between germline ends came to 11 bases. CDR1 SQVTM and CDR2 ANQGSEA come from the germline V gene. The CDR3 has 12 residues. The CDR3 loop reads CSVGEAAYEQYF. CDR3 in DNA: TGCAGCGTTGGTGAGGCAGCTTACGAGCAGTACTTC.

This clonotype showed up just a few times. The chain links TRBV2 to TRBJ2-5; D remains unclear. The DNA end favors TRBJ2-7, so the J call may be wrong. The CDR3 totals 14 residues. Germline V CDR1 and CDR2: SNHLY, FYNNEI. The CDR3 DNA reads as TGTGCCAGCAGTGAAGGCAGACTTCTCTACGAGCAGTACTTC. As protein: CASSEGRLLYEQYF.

This clonotype turned up a few times. This sequence joins TRBV6-6 and TRBJ2-3; D is perhaps TRBD1 (5 bases). V gave up 6 bases and J gave up 1 base, with 17 bases separating them. Germline V lookup: CDR1 MNHNY, CDR2 SVGAGI (reference sequence). CDR3 length: 16 residues. CDR3 DNA sequence: TGTGCCAGCAGCCCAGGCAGGGCGGCGGGCACAGATACGCAGTATTTT. Protein sequence: CASSPGRAAGTDTQYF.

This chain connects TRBV12-3 or TRBV12-4 to TRBJ2-5; D is tentatively TRBD1 or TRBD2 (5 bases each). V lost 5 bases and J 5 bases, leaving 15 bases between the germline ends. CDR3 length equals 14 residues. In DNA, the CDR3 is TGTGCCAGCAGTGGCACAGTCGGGGCGGAGACCCAGTACTTC. Translation: CASSGTVGAETQYF.

As concerns this clonotype: At one boundary the junction diverges from the germline segment, which might be a read error. The rearrangement links TRBV5-1 to TRBJ2-3; 10 bases are shared with TRBD2. The CDR3 consists of 15 residues. Germline V gives CDR1 SGHRS, CDR2 YFSETQ. CDR3 in DNA: TGCGCCTGCAGCGAGAGCGGGAGGGACACAGATACGCAGTATTTT. This codes for CACSESGRDTDTQYF.

This clonotype was detected a few times. The chain is built from TRBV20-1 and TRBJ2-3, with 10 bases lining up with TRBD2. Trimming removed 5 bases from V and 5 bases from J; junction bases left unmatched: 13. CDR1 and CDR2 (germline): DFQATT, SNEGSKA (reference sequence). The CDR3 contains 16 residues. The CDR3 DNA sequence: TGCAGTGCTTCCAAGGGGGCTAGCGGGAGTGGAGATACGCAGTATTTT. As protein: CSASKGASGSGDTQYF.

The chain uses TRBV6-2 or TRBV6-3 and TRBJ1-5; 9 positions agree with TRBD1. Germline V CDR1 and CDR2: MNHEY, SVGEGT. Germline trimming cut 1 base from V and 3 bases from J; bases unmatched to any gene: 4. The CDR3 has 16 residues. The CDR3 sequence is CASSYYGTGINQPQHF. CDR3 in DNA: TGTGCCAGCAGTTACTATGGGACAGGGATCAATCAGCCCCAGCATTTT.

This clonotype was picked up a small number of times. Here the CDR3 reads CAISEGLGYQAFF. Here the CDR3 DNA reads TGTGCCATCAGTGAAGGGCTGGGCTATCAAGCGTTCTTC. The chain couples TRBV10-3 to TRBJ2-1; D not certain. Germline loops: CDR1 ENHRY, CDR2 SYGVKD. V was clipped by 3 bases and J by 15 bases, with 18 bases between them. There are 13 residues in the CDR3.

This clonotype came up a few times. The rearrangement uses TRBV29-1 and TRBJ2-1; TRBD2 matches at 10 bases. Germline loops: CDR1 SQVTM, CDR2 ANQGSEA. V lost 3 bases, J lost 8 bases, and 7 bases stayed unmatched. The CDR3 extends over 14 amino acids. CDR3 DNA: TGCAGCGTTGACCGAGCGGGAGGGCCGCATGAGCAGTTCTTC. Its translation is CSVDRAGGPHEQFF.

This chain connects TRBV6-2 or TRBV6-3 to TRBJ1-5; D is unclear. V was trimmed by 8 bases and J by 4 bases, leaving 6 bases between them. This CDR3 region has 11 residues. The germline V gene encodes CDR1 MNHEY and CDR2 SVGEGT. DNA of the CDR3: TGTGCCAGCGGCCAAAATCAGCCCCAGCATTTT. This gives the protein CASGQNQPQHF.